A selection of T cell receptor beta chains follows, all from one sample in a study of cytomegalovirus exposure and HLA in healthy donors. Some clones are missing from TCRdb's copy, which holds only in-frame ones; the method was immunoSEQ multiplex PCR. The profile shows approximately 170,000 clones, approximately 80% of them singletons. The sequenced material came from PBMCs. These receptors were collected from a woman in her 40s in good health and CMV-seropositive. CDR3s include the opening cysteine and the closing phenylalanine or tryptophan. D genes are given only for firm matches. Only some rows state a clone size, as once, few, many or a class for expanded clones.

clone_size: few; j_call: TRBJ1-1; d_call: -; v_call: TRBV30; cdr3_aa: CAFHRVGEAFF; cdr3_nt: TGTGCCTTCCACAGGGTTGGGGAAGCTTTCTTT
clone_size: -; j_call: TRBJ1-1; d_call: -; v_call: TRBV2; cdr3_aa: CASRATLTNTEAFF; cdr3_nt: TGTGCCAGCAGGGCGACTCTCACGAACACTGAAGCTTTCTTT
clone_size: -; j_call: TRBJ1-2; d_call: TRBD1; v_call: TRBV29-1; cdr3_aa: CSVGQGYGYTF; cdr3_nt: TGCAGCGTCGGACAGGGCTATGGCTACACCTTC
clone_size: -; j_call: TRBJ2-1; d_call: TRBD2; v_call: TRBV27; cdr3_aa: CASSLPRLAGVYNEQFF; cdr3_nt: TGTGCCAGCAGTTTACCACGACTAGCGGGGGTATACAATGAGCAGTTCTTC
clone_size: -; j_call: TRBJ2-7; d_call: -; v_call: TRBV5-7; cdr3_aa: CASSLAKQKVRRHNEQYF; cdr3_nt: TGTGCCAGCAGCTTGGCCAAACAGAAAGTAAGGCGCCATAACGAGCAGTACTTC
clone_size: -; j_call: TRBJ1-6; d_call: -; v_call: TRBV25-1; cdr3_aa: CASSDQQWDSPLHF; cdr3_nt: TGTGCCAGCAGTGATCAACAGTGGGATTCACCCCTCCACTTT
clone_size: -; j_call: TRBJ2-2; d_call: TRBD2; v_call: TRBV30; cdr3_aa: CAWSVKFSGSYTGELFF; cdr3_nt: TGTGCCTGGAGCGTAAAATTTAGCGGGTCGTACACCGGGGAGCTGTTTTTT
clone_size: -; j_call: TRBJ2-3; d_call: -; v_call: TRBV19; cdr3_aa: CASTPRPGSTDTQYF; cdr3_nt: TGTGCCAGCACCCCCCGACCAGGGAGCACAGATACGCAGTATTTT
clone_size: -; j_call: TRBJ2-3; d_call: -; v_call: TRBV7-3; cdr3_aa: CASSSTGRMDTQYF; cdr3_nt: TGTGCCAGCAGCTCCACGGGTAGGATGGATACGCAGTATTTT
clone_size: -; j_call: TRBJ2-1; d_call: -; v_call: TRBV11-2; cdr3_aa: CASSLGLSGSSPRYNEQFF; cdr3_nt: TGTGCCAGCAGCTTAGGATTGAGTGGGTCTAGCCCCCGCTACAATGAGCAGTTCTTC
clone_size: -; j_call: TRBJ1-2; d_call: TRBD1; v_call: TRBV28; cdr3_aa: CASSGTGGVNYGYTF; cdr3_nt: TGTGCCAGCAGTGGGACAGGGGGGGTTAACTATGGCTACACCTTC
clone_size: -; j_call: TRBJ2-2; d_call: -; v_call: TRBV4-3; cdr3_aa: CASSQVANTGELFF; cdr3_nt: TGCGCCAGCAGCCAGGTAGCAAACACCGGGGAGCTGTTTTTT
clone_size: -; j_call: TRBJ2-1; d_call: TRBD2; v_call: TRBV7-2; cdr3_aa: CASSLYSGANEQFF; cdr3_nt: TGTGCCAGCAGCTTATACAGCGGGGCCAATGAGCAGTTCTTC
clone_size: -; j_call: TRBJ1-2; d_call: -; v_call: TRBV10-2; cdr3_aa: CASSEQNYGYTF; cdr3_nt: TGCGCCAGCAGTGAACAGAACTATGGCTACACCTTC
clone_size: -; j_call: TRBJ1-4; d_call: -; v_call: TRBV6-5; cdr3_aa: CASSYQSGEKLFF; cdr3_nt: TGTGCCAGCAGTTACCAAAGCGGTGAAAAACTGTTTTTT
clone_size: -; j_call: TRBJ1-2; d_call: -; v_call: TRBV30; cdr3_aa: CACSIGTGLYGYTF; cdr3_nt: TGTGCCTGTTCGATAGGAACAGGGCTCTATGGCTACACCTTC
clone_size: few; j_call: TRBJ2-7; d_call: -; v_call: TRBV10-1; cdr3_aa: CASSEGGNSYEQYF; cdr3_nt: TGCGCCAGCAGTGAGGGCGGTAACTCCTACGAGCAGTACTTC
clone_size: few; j_call: TRBJ2-2; d_call: -; v_call: TRBV6-1; cdr3_aa: CASNSANTGELFF; cdr3_nt: TGTGCCAGCAATAGCGCGAACACCGGGGAGCTGTTTTTT
clone_size: -; j_call: TRBJ1-2; d_call: TRBD1; v_call: TRBV30; cdr3_aa: CAWSTGTGPHTF; cdr3_nt: TGTGCCTGGAGTACCGGGACAGGACCACACACCTTC
clone_size: few; j_call: TRBJ2-1; d_call: TRBD2; v_call: TRBV7-3; cdr3_aa: CASSAGGSSYNEQFF; cdr3_nt: TGTGCCAGCAGCGCCGGGGGGAGCTCCTACAATGAGCAGTTCTTC
clone_size: few; j_call: TRBJ2-3; d_call: TRBD2; v_call: TRBV5-1; cdr3_aa: CASSDLLAGATDTQYF; cdr3_nt: TGCGCCAGCAGCGATCTACTAGCGGGGGCCACAGATACGCAGTATTTT
clone_size: -; j_call: TRBJ1-2; d_call: -; v_call: TRBV5-6; cdr3_aa: CASSLGGVPGTYGYTF; cdr3_nt: TGTGCCAGCAGCTTGGGGGGGGTACCGGGGACCTATGGCTACACCTTC
clone_size: once; j_call: TRBJ2-6; d_call: TRBD1; v_call: TRBV19; cdr3_aa: CASINARGPGANVLTF; cdr3_nt: TGTGCCAGTATTAATGCAAGGGGGCCTGGGGCCAACGTCCTGACTTTC
clone_size: -; j_call: TRBJ2-2; d_call: TRBD1; v_call: TRBV5-1; cdr3_aa: CASSWTGADTGELFF; cdr3_nt: TGCGCCAGCAGCTGGACAGGGGCGGACACCGGGGAGCTGTTTTTT
clone_size: few; j_call: TRBJ2-5; d_call: TRBD2; v_call: TRBV19; cdr3_aa: CASSISVLAGGQETQYF; cdr3_nt: TGTGCCAGTAGTATCTCGGTGCTAGCGGGGGGGCAAGAGACCCAGTACTTC
clone_size: once; j_call: TRBJ2-7; d_call: -; v_call: TRBV5-1; cdr3_aa: CASSLAGISYEQYF; cdr3_nt: TGCGCCAGCAGCTTGGCCGGGATCTCCTACGAGCAGTACTTC
clone_size: -; j_call: TRBJ1-4; d_call: -; v_call: TRBV30; cdr3_aa: CAWSPTSRGEKLFF; cdr3_nt: TGTGCCTGGAGTCCGACCTCGAGAGGTGAAAAACTGTTTTTT
clone_size: -; j_call: TRBJ2-1; d_call: TRBD1; v_call: TRBV4-3; cdr3_aa: CASSQTGTVIHEQFF; cdr3_nt: TGCGCCAGCAGCCAAACCGGGACAGTTATCCATGAGCAGTTCTTC